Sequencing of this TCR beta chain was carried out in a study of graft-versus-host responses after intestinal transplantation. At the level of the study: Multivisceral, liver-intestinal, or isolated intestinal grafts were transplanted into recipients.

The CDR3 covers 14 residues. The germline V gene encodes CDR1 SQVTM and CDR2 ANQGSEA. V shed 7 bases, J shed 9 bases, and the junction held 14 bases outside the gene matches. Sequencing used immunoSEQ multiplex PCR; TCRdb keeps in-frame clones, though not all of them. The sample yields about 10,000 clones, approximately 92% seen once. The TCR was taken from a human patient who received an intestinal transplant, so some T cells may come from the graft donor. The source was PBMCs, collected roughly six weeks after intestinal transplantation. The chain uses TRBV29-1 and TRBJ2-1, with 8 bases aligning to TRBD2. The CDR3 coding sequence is TGCAGCGCGGGGAGGAGTGCCCGGGAGGGTGAGCAGTTCTTC. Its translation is CSAGRSAREGEQFF.